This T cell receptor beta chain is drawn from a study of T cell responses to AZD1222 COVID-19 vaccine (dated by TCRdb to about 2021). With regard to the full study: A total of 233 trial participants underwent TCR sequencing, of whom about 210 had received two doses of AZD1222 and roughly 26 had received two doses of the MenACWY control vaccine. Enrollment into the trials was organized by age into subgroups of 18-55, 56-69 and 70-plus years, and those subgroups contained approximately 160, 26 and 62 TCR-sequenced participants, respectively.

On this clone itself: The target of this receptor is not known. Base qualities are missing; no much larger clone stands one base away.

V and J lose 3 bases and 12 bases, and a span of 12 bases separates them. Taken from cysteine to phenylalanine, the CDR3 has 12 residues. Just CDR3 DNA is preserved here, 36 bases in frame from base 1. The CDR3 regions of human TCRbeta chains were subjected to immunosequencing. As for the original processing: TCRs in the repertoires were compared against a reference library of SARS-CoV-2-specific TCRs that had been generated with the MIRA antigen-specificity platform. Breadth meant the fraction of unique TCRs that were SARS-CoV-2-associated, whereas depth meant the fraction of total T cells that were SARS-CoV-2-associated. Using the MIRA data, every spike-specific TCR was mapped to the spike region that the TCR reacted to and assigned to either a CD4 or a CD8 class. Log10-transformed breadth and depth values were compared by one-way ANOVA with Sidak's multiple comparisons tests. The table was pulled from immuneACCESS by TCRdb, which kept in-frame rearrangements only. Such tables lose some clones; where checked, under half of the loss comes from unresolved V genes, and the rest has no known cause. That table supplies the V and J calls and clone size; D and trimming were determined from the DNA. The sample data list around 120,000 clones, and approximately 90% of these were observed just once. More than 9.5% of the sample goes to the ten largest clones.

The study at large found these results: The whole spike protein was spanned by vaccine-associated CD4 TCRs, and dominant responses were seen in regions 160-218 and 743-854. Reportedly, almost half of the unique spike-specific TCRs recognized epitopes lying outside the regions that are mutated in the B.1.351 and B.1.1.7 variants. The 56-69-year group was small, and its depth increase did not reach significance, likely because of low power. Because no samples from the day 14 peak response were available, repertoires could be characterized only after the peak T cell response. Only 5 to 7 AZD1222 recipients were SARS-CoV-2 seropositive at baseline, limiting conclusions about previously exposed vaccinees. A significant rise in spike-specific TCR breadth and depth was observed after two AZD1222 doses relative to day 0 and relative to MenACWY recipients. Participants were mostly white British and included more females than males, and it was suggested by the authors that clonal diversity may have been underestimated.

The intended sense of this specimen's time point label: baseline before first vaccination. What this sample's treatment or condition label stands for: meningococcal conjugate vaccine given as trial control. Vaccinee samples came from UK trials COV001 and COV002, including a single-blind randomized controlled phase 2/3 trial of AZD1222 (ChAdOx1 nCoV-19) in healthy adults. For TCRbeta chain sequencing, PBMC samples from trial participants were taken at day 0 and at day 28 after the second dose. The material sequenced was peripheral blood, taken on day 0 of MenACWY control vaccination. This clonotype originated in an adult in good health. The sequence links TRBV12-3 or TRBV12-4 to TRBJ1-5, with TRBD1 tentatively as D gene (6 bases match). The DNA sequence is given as TGTGCCAGCAGTTTGGGGCAGGGGCGCCAGCATTTT. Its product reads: CASSLGQGRQHF.